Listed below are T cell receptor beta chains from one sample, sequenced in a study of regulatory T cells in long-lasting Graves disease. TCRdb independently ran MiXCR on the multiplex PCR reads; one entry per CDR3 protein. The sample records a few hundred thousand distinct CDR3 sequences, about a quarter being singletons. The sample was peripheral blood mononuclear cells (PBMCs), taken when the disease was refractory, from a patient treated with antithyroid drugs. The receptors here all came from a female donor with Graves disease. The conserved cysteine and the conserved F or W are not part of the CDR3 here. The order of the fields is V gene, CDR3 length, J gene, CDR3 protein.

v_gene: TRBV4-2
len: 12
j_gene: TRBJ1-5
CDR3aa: ASSQESRNQPQH

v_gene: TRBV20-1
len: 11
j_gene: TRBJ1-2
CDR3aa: SAREAANYGYT

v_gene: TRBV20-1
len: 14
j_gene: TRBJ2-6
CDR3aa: SARVRGQGGANVLT

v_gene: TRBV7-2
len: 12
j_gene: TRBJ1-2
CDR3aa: ASSLDGSQVGYT

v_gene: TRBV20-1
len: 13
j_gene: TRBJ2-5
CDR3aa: SASITSGRAETQY

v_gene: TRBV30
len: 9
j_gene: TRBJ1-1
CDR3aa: AGFGGTEAF

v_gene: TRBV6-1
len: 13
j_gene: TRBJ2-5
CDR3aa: ASSLQASGRVTQY

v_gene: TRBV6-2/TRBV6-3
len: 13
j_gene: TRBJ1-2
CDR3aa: ASSWTKTASYGYT

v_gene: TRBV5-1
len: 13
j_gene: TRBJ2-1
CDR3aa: ASSLVRGTNNEQF

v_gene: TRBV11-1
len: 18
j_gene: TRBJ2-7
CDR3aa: ASSTTVGTSGNDPSYEQY

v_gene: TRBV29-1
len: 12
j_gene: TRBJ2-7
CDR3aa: SVAAGSGSREQY

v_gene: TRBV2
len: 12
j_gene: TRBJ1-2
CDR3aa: ASPMTGTNYGYT

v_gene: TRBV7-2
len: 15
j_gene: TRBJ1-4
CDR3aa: ASSLEGGTGINEKLF

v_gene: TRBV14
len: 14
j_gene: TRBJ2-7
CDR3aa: ASSHGGRGIKYEQY

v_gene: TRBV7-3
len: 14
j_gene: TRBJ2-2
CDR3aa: ASSLPQGLGTGELF

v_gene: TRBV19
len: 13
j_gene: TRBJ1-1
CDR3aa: ASSTQGRGARQAF

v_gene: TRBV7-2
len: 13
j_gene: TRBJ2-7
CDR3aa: ASSLVAEAFYEQY

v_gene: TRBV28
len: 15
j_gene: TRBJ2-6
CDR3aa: ASSDIQGAGGANVLT

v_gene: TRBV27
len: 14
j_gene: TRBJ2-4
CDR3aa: ASSSRQGVAKNIQY

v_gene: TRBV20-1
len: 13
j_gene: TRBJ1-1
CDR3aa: SARDLEGPNTEAF

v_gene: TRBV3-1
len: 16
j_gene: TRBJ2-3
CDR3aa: ASSQTSGRVGLTDTQY

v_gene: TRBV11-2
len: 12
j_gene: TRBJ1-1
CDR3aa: ASSLDFRVNEAF

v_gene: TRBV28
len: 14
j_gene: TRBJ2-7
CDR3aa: ASSFLLAGAGIEQY

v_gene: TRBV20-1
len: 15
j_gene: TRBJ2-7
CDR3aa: SANRLGPGQGIDEQY

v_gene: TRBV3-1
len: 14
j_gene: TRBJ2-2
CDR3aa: ASSRGLAGIPGELF

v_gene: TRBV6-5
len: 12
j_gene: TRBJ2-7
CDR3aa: ASSYSIDHYEQY

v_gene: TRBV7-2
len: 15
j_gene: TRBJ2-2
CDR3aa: ASSLAVSSGRSGELF

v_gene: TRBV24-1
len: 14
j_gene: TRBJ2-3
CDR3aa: ATSDGRGGYADTQY

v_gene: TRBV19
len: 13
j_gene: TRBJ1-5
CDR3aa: ASSRNRVGNQPQH

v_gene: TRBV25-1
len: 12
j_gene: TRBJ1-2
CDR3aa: ASSEYGKKSGYT

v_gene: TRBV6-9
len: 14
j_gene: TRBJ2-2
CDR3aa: ASSSIRTGSTGELF

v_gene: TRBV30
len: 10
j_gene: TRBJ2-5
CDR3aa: AWSSVEETQY

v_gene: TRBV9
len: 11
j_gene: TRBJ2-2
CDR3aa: ASSEQSTGELF

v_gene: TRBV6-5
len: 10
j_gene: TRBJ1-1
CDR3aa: ASSYWLTEAF

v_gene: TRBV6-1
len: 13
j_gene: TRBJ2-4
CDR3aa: ASSPAAGEANIQY

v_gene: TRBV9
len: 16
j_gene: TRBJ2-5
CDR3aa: ASSVEELGTGGVETQY

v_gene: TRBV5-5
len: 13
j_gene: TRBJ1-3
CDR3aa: ASSSYRLSGNTIY

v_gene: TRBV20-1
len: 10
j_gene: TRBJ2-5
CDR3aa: SAQRGKETQY

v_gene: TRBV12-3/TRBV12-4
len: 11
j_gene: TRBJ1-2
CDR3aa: ASSRDKVYGYT

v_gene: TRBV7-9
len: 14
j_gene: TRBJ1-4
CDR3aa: ASSRRGGATNEKLF

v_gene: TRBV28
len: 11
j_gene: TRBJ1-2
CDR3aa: ASTGRRTSGYT

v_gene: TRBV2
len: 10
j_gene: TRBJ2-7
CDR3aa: ASSVQGYERY

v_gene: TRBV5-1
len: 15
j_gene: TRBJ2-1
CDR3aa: ASSLGPGQGLQGEQF

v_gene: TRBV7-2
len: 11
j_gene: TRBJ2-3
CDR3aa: ASSLVYINTQY

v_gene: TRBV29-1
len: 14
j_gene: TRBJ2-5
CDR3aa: SVEMGQGATVETQY